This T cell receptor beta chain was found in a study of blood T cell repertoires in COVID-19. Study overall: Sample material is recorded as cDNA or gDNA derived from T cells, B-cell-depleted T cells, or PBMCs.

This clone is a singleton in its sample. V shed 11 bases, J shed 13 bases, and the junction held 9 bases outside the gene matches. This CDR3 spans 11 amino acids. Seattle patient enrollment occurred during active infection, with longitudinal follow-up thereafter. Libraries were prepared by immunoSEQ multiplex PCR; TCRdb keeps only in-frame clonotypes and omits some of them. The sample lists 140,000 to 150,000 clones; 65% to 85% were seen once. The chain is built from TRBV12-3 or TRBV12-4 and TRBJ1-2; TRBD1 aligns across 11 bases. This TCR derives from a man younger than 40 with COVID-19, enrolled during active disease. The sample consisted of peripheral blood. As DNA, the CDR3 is TGTGCCGACTGGACAGGGGGCGCCGGCACCTTC. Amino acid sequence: CADWTGGAGTF.